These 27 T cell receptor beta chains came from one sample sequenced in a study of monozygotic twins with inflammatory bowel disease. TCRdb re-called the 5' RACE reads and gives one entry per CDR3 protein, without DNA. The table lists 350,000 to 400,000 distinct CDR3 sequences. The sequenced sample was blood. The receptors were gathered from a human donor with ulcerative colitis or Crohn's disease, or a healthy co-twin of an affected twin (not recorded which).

The CDR3 region is CASSIFGTGPGYTF. The rearrangement joins TRBV6-1 to TRBJ1-2; as DNA is missing, the TRBD1 call by TCRdb cannot be tested. This CDR3 region has 14 residues. CDR1 and CDR2 from the germline V gene are MNHNS and SASEGT.

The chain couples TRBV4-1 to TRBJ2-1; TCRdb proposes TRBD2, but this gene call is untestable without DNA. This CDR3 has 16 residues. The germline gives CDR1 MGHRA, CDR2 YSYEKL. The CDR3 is CASSDRAGGDYNEQFF.

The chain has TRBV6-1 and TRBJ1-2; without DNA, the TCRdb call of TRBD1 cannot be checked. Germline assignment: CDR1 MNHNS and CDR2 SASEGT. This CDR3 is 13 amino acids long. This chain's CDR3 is CASSDPTGGGYTF.

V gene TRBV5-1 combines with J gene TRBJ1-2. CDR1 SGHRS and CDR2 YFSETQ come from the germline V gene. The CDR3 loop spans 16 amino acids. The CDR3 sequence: CASSLEPGSTNYGYTF.

The CDR3 spells CASSPPGRDSGNTIYF. The V and J genes are TRBV18 and TRBJ1-3. The length of the CDR3 is 16 residues. Germline CDR1 KGHSH, CDR2 LQKENI.

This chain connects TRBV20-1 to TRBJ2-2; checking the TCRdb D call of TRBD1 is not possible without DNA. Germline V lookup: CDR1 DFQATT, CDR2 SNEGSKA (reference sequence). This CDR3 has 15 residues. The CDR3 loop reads CSASVGTGWTGELFF.

The CDR3 is CSAKVPTGERVSNQPQHF. The chain couples TRBV20-1 to TRBJ1-5; lacking DNA, the TRBD1 call made by TCRdb goes unchecked. This CDR3 contains 18 residues. CDR1 DFQATT and CDR2 SNEGSKA come from the germline V gene (reference sequence).

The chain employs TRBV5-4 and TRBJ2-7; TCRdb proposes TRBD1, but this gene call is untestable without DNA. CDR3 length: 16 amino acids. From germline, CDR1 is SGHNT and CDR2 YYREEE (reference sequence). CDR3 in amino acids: CASSPQQGYVTYEQYF.

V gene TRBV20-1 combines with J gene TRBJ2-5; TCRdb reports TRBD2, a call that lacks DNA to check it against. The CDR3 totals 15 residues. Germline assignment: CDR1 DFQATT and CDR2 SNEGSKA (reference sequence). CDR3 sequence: CSAGPAGGQQETQYF.

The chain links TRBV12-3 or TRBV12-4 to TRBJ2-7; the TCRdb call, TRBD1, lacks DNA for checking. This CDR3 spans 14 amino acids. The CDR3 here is CASSVPGQIYEQYF.

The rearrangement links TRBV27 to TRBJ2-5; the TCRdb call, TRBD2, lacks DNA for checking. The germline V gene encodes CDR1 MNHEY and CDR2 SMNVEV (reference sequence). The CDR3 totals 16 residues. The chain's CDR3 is CASSSPSGGGGETQYF.

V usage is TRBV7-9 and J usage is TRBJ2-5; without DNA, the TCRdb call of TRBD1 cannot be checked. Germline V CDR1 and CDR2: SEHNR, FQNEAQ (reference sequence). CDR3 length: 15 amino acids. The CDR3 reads CASSLATGTQETQYF.

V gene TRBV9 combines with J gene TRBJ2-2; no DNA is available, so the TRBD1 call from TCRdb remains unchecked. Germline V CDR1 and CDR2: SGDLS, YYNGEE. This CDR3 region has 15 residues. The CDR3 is CASSALDRGTGELFF.

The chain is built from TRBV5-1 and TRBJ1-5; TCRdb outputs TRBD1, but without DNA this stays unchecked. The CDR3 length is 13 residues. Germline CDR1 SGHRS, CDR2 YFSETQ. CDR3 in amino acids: CASRTGVNQPQHF.

CDR3 sequence: CASRTSGGAQTQYF. The chain recombines TRBV12-3 or TRBV12-4 with TRBJ2-5; TCRdb's D gene call, TRBD2, goes unchecked for lack of DNA. This CDR3 contains 14 residues.

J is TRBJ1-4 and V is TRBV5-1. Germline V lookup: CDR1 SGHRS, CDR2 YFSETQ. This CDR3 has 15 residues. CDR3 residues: CASSLPTSTNEKLFF.

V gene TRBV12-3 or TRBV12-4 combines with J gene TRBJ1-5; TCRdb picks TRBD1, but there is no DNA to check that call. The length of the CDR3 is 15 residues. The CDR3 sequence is CASRKIGGGNQPQHF.

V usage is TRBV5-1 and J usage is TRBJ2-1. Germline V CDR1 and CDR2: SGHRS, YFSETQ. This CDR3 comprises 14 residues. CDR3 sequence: CASSLETISREQFF.

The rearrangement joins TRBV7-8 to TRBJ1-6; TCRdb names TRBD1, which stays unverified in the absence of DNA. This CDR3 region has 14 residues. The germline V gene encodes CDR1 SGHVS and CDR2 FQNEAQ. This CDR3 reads CASSRNRGSSPLHF.

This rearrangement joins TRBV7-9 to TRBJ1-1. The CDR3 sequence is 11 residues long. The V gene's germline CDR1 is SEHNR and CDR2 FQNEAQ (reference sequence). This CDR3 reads CASSFDTEAFF.

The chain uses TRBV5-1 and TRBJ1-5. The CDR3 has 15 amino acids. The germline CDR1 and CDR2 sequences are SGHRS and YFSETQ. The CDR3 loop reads CASSLTDSVNQPQHF.

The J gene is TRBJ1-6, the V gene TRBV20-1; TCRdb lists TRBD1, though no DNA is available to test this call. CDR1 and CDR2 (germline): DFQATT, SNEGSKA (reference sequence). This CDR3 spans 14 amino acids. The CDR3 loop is CSAGRGRDNSPLHF.

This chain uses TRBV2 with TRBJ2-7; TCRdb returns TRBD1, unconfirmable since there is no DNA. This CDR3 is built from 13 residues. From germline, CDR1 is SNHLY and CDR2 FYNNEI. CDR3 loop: CAITGTGPYEQYF.

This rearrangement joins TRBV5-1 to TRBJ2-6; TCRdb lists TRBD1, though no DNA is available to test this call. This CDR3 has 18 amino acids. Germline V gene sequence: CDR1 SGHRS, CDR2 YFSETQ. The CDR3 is CASSRTGTGSSGANVLTF.

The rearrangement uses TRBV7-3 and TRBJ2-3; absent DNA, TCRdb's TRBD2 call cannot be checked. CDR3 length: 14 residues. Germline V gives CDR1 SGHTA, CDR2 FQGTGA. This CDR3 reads CASSPAGLGGTQYF.

The CDR3 here is CASSLFGGQNTEAFF. The chain couples TRBV5-6 to TRBJ1-1; as DNA is missing, the TRBD1 call by TCRdb cannot be tested. This CDR3 has 15 amino acids. Germline V gene lookup returns CDR1 SGHDT and CDR2 YYEEEE. Full variable domain (remainder filled in from reference TRBV5-6 and TRBJ1-1): DAGVTQSPTHLIKTRGQQVTLRCSPKSGHDTVSWYQQALGQGPQFIFQYYEEEERQRGNFPDRFSGHQFPNYSSELNVNALLLGDSALYLCASSLFGGQNTEAFFGQGTRLTVV.

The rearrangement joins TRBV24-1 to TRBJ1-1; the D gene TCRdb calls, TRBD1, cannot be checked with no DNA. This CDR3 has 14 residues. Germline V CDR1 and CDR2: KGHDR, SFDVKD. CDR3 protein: CATSDGTGKREAFF.